This T cell receptor (beta chain) comes out of a study of T cells in Graves' hyperthyroidism and ophthalmopathy. Overall study results and limits: Most thyroid-expanded clonotypes above 0.001 were also found in blood.

To note about this clonotype: Its matching antigen is unknown.

Amplification of TCR beta CDR3 regions used RNA as the template. Using the HTBI primer set, a first-round RT-PCR was run on the TCR CDR3. TCRdb reanalysed the multiplex PCR reads using MiXCR and keeps one entry per CDR3 protein. The sample has around 610,000 distinct CDR3 sequences, about 14% seen once. Uncontrolled infection, other autoimmune disease, pregnancy or lactation excluded patients. Using more than 7.5 ml of fresh peripheral blood, PBMCs were prepared. This sequence originates from a woman aged 40 to 50 with Graves' ophthalmopathy. Sequenced input: blood.

CDR3 DNA sequence: TGTGCCAGTAGTATGGGCCGGGCCGAGGGTCCCCAGCATTTT. Amino acids: CASSMGRAEGPQHF. This chain connects TRBV19 to TRBJ1-5; D remains ambiguous. The CDR3 length is 14 residues. Germline CDR1 LNHDA, CDR2 SQIVND (reference sequence). V was shortened by 3 bases and J by 10 bases, with 16 bases between the two germline ends.